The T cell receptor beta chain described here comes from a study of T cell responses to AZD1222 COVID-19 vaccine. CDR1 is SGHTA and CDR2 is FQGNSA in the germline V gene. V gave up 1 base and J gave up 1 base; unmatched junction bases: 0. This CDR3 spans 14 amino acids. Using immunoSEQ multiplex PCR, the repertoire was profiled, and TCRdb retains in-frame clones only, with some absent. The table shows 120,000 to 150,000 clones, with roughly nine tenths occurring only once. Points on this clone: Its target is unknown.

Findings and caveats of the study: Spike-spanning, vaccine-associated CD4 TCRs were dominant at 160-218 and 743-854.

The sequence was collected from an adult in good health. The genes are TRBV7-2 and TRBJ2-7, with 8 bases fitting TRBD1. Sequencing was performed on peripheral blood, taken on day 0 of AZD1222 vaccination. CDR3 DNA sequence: TGTGCCAGCAGCTTAGGGACAGGGTCCTACGAGCAGTACTTC. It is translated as CASSLGTGSYEQYF.